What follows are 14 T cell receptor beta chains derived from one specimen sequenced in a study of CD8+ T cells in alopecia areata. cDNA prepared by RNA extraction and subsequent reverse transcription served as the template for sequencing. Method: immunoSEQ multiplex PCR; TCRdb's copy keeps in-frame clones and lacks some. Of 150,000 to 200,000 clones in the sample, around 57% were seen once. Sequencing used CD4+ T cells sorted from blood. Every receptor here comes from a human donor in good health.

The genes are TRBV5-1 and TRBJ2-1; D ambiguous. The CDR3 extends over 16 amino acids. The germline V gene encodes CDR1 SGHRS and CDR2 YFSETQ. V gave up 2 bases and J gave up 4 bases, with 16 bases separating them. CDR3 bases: TGCGCCAGCAGCTTCGGTTCGGCGGTTTTTTACAATGAGCAGTTCTTC. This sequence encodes CASSFGSAVFYNEQFF.

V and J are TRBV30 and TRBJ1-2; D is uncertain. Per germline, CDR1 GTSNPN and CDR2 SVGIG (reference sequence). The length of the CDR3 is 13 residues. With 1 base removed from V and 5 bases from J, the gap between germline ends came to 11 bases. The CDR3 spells CAWSAQRGYGYTF. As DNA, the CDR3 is TGTGCCTGGAGTGCGCAGAGAGGATATGGCTACACCTTC.

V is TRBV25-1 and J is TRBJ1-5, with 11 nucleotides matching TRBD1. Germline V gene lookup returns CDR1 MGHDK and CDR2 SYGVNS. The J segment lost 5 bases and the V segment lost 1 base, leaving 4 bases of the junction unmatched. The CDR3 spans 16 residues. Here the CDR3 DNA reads TGTGCCAGCAGTGAATCTGGGACAGGGGGTCATCAGCCCCAGCATTTT. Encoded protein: CASSESGTGGHQPQHF.

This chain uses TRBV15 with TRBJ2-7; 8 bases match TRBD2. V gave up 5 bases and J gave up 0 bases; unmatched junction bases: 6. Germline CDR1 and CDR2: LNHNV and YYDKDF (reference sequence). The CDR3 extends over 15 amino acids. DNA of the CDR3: TGTGCCACCAGCCGGGGGGGCAGGTCCTCCTACGAGCAGTACTTC. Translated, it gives CATSRGGRSSYEQYF.

This chain's CDR3 is CATNPEGAGVDEQFF. The CDR3 coding sequence is TGTGCCACCAACCCTGAGGGTGCGGGAGTAGATGAGCAGTTCTTC. The chain employs TRBV25-1 and TRBJ2-1, with 7 bases identical to TRBD2. The junction had 17 bases not matched to a gene; V was cut back by 10 bases and J by 8 bases. Germline loops: CDR1 MGHDK, CDR2 SYGVNS. The CDR3 runs 15 residues.

Written as DNA, the CDR3 is TGTGCCAGCAGCCCCGGGAACAGCGGGAGGGCCCTCTGGAGCGAGACCCAGTACTTC. Encoded protein: CASSPGNSGRALWSETQYF. This rearrangement joins TRBV9 to TRBJ2-5, with 10 bases matching TRBD2. V was clipped by 4 bases and J by 5 bases; unmatched bases: 20. Looked up from germline, CDR1 is SGDLS and CDR2 is YYNGEE. This CDR3 spans 19 amino acids.

The CDR3 sequence: CSVAGHVDAFF. CDR3 sequence (DNA): TGCAGCGTAGCGGGCCATGTTGACGCTTTCTTT. The chain carries TRBV29-1 and TRBJ1-1; D gene unclear. Trimming removed 6 bases at V and 11 bases at J, with 16 bases between. CDR1 is SQVTM, CDR2 ANQGSEA, per germline. The CDR3 totals 11 residues.

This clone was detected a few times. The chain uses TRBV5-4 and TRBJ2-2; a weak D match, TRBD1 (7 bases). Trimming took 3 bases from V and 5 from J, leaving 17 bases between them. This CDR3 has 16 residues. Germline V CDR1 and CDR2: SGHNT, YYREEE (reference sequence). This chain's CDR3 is CASSSRQGSGTGELFF. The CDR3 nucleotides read TGTGCCAGCAGCTCCCGACAGGGAAGCGGGACCGGGGAGCTGTTTTTT.

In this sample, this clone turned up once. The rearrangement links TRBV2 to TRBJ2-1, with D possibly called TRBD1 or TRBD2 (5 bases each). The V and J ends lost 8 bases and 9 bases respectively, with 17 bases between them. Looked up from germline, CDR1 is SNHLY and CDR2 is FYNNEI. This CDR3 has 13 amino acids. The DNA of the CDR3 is TGTGCCAGCGGGGCGCTTCCTGGAGGTGAGCAGTTCTTC. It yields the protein CASGALPGGEQFF.

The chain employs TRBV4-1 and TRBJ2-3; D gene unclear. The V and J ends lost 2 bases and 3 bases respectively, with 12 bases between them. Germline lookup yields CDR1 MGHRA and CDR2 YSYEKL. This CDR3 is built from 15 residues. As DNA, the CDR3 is TGCGCCAGCAGCCAAATCCCGAAGTTTACAGATACGCAGTATTTT. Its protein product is CASSQIPKFTDTQYF.

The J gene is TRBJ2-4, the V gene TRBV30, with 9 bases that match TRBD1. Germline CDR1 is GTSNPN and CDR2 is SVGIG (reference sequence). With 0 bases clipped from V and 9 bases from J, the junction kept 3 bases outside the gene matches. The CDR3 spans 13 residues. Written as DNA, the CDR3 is TGTGCCTGGAGTGTACAGGGGGCTGTCATTCAGTACTTC. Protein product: CAWSVQGAVIQYF.

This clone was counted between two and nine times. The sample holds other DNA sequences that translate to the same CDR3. This CDR3 reads CSVVPSRQETQYF. The CDR3 coding sequence is TGCAGCGTTGTGCCTAGCAGACAAGAGACCCAGTACTTC. The chain couples TRBV29-1 to TRBJ2-5, with D possibly matching TRBD2 (5 bases). CDR3 length: 13 amino acids. The germline V gene has CDR1 SQVTM and CDR2 ANQGSEA. V dropped 4 bases and J dropped 2 bases, with 11 bases sitting between them.

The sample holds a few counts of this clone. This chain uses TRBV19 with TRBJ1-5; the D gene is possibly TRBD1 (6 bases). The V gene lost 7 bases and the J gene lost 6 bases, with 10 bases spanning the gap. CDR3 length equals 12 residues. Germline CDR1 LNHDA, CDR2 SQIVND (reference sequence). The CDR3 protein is CASKGGVQPQHF. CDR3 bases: TGTGCCAGTAAAGGGGGTGTTCAGCCCCAGCATTTT.

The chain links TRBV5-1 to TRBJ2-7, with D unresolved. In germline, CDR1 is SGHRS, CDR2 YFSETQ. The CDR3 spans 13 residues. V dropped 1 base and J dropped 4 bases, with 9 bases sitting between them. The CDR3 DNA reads TGCGCCAGCAGCTTGTCCGGAATGTACGAGCAGTACTTC. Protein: CASSLSGMYEQYF.